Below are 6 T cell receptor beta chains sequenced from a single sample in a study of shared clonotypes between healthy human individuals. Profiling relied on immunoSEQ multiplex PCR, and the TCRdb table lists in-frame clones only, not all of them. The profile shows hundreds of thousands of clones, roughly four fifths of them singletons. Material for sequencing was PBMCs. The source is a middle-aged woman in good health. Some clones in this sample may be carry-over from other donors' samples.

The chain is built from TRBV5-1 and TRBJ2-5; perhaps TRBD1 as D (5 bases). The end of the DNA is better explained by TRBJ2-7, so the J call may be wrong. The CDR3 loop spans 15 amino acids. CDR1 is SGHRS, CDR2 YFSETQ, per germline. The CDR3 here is CASRAGYQVGDEQYF. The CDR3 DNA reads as TGCGCCAGCAGGGCAGGGTATCAAGTAGGGGACGAGCAGTACTTC.

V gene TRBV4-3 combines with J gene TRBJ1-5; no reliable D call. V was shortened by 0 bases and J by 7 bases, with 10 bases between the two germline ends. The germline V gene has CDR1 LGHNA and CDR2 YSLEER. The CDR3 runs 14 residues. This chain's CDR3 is CASSQERFGQPQHF. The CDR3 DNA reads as TGCGCCAGCAGCCAAGAGAGGTTCGGGCAGCCCCAGCATTTT.

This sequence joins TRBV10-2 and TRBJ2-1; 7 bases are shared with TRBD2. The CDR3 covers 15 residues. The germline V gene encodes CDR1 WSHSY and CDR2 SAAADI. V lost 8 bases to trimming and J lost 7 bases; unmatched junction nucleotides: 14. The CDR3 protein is CASWGRLASQNEQFF. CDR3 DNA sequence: TGCGCCAGCTGGGGACGACTAGCATCCCAGAATGAGCAGTTCTTC.

CDR3 region: CASSVVGGVGGTDTQYF. The CDR3 bases are TGTGCCAGCAGCGTAGTCGGTGGTGTGGGGGGCACAGATACGCAGTATTTT. This chain uses TRBV9 with TRBJ2-3, with D possibly being TRBD1 or TRBD2 (5 bases each). CDR1 and CDR2 (germline): SGDLS, YYNGEE. V shed 0 bases and J shed 1 base, with 15 bases lying between them. There are 17 residues in the CDR3.

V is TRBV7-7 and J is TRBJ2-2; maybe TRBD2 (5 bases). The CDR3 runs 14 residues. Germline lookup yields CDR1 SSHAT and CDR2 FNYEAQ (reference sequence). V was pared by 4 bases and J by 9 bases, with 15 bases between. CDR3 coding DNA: TGTGCCAGCAGCTCAGATCGGGGTCGTCGGGAGCTGTTTTTT. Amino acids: CASSSDRGRRELFF.

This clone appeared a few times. CDR3 amino acids: CASSGAGDYEQYF. CDR3 sequence (DNA): TGTGCCAGCAGCGGGGCGGGGGACTACGAGCAGTACTTC. This chain links TRBV5-4 with TRBJ2-7, with 7 bases fitting TRBD2. The CDR3 is 13 residues long. The J segment lost 3 bases and the V segment lost 4 bases, leaving 4 bases of the junction unmatched. Per germline, CDR1 SGHNT and CDR2 YYREEE (reference sequence).